This TCR beta chain was obtained from a study of cytomegalovirus exposure and HLA in healthy donors. The length of the CDR3 is 18 residues. The V segment lost 6 bases and the J segment 4 bases; nucleotides outside the gene matches: 17. This clone was seen more than once but under ten times. Primers: 60 Vbeta forward and 13 Jbeta reverse. TCRdb's copy holds only in-frame clones and misses some; the assay was immunoSEQ multiplex PCR. The sample shows some 180,000 clones, 9.5% to 15% of them seen only once. The specimen sequenced was PBMCs. The chain couples TRBV23-1 to TRBJ1-5, with 8 bases aligning to TRBD1. TRBV23-1 is flagged as an ORF with uncertain function. This TCR came from a man in his fifties or sixties in good health and CMV-seropositive. CDR3 residues: CASSLDREEVKGNQPQHF. In nucleotides, the CDR3 is TGCGCCAGCAGCCTGGACAGGGAGGAGGTTAAGGGAAATCAGCCCCAGCATTTT.